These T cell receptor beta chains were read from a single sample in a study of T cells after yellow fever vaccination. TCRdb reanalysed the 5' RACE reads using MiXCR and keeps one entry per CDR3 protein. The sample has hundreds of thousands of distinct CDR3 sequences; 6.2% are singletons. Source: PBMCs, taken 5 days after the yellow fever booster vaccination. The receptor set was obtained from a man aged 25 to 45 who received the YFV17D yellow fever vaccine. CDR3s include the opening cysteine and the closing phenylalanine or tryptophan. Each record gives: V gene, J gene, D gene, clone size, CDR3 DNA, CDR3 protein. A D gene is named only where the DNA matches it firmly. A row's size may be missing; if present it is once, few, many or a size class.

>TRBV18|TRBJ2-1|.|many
TGTGCCAGCTCCTCGGGACATACCACCTCCTACAATGAGCAGTTCTTC
CASSSGHTTSYNEQFF
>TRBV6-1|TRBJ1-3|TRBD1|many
TGTGCCAGCAGTGACCACAGGGGGCATGGAAACACCATATATTTT
CASSDHRGHGNTIYF
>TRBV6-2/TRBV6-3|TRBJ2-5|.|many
TGTGCCAGCTCCCCCCTAGCAGACCAAGAGACCCAGTACTTC
CASSPLADQETQYF
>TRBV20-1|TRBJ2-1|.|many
TGCAGTGCTAGCCCGGGGGACAATGAGCAGTTCTTC
CSASPGDNEQFF
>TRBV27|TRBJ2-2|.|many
TGTGCCAGCAGTTTCCGGACCGGACCCCGGCTGTTTTTT
CASSFRTGPRLFF
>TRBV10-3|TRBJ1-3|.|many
TGTGCCATCAGTGAGAGGGATGCGGGAAACACCATATATTTT
CAISERDAGNTIYF
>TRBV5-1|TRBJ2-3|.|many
TGCGCCAGCAGCTTGGGGCAGGGAAGTGGGACAGATACGCAGTATTTT
CASSLGQGSGTDTQYF
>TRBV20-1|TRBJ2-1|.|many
TGCAGTGCTAGACGGGTCTACAATGAGCAGTTCTTC
CSARRVYNEQFF
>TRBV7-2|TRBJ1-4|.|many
TGTGCCAGCAGCACCGCGGCGGCGGGGACTAATGAAAAACTGTTTTTT
CASSTAAAGTNEKLFF
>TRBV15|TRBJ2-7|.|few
TGTGCCACCAGCAGAGTGGGGGGCGAGCAGTACTTC
CATSRVGGEQYF
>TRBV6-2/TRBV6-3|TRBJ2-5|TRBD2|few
TGTGCCAGCAGTTACTCTTATCCAGCGGGAGGGGTGAGGGGTACGAGGACCCAGTACTTC
CASSYSYPAGGVRGTRTQYF
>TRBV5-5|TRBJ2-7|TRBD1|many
TGTGCCAGTAGTCCGGGACAGATCTACGAGCAGTACTTC
CASSPGQIYEQYF
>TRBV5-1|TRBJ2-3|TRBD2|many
TGCGCCAGCAGCTTGGCGGGACTAGAGTCAGATACGCAGTATTTT
CASSLAGLESDTQYF
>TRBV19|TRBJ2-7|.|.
TGTGCCAGTAGTAAGGACCCGGCCTACGAGCAGTACTTC
CASSKDPAYEQYF
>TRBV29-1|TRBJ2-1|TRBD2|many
TGCAGCGTACTAGCGGGAGGGCCAGGTGAGCAGTTCTTC
CSVLAGGPGEQFF
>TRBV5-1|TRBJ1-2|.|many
TGCGCCAGCAGCTTGGTAGGACAGCCAGTCTATGGCTACACCTTC
CASSLVGQPVYGYTF
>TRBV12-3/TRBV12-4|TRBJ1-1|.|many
TGTGCCAGCAGTCCCCTTTCAGTGAACACTGAAGCTTTCTTT
CASSPLSVNTEAFF
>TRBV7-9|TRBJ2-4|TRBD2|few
TGTGCCAGCAGCCAGGGACTAGCGGGAGTCGGGGGGGCCAAAAACATTCAGTACTTC
CASSQGLAGVGGAKNIQYF
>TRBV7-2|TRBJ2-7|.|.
TGTCCCAGCAGCATTGGGCAGGGAACAATCTACGAGCAGTACTTC
CPSSIGQGTIYEQYF
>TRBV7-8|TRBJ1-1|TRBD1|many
TGTGCCACCTGGCAGGGGGCGGTAAACACTGAAGCTTTCTTT
CATWQGAVNTEAFF
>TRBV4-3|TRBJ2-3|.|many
TGCGCCAGCAGCCTAAACGCCGAGGATACGCAGTATTTT
CASSLNAEDTQYF
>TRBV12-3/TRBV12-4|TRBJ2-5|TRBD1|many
TGTGCCAGCAGGGGACAGGGGGAACTGACCCAGTACTTC
CASRGQGELTQYF
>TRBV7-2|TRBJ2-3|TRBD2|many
TGTGCCAGCAGCTTAGTGGGGGCGGGAGGAATGCGAAATACGCAGTATTTT
CASSLVGAGGMRNTQYF
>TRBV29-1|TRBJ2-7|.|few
TGCAGCGTCGGGGGCGGCTTACAGGGTACTACCTACGAGCAGTACTTC
CSVGGGLQGTTYEQYF
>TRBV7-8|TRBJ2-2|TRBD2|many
TGTGCCAGCTTTAGCGGGGTCCCCGGGGAGCTGTTTTTT
CASFSGVPGELFF
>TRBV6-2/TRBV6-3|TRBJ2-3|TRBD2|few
TGTGCCAGCAGTTACTCGGGCGGGAGGGCCACAGATACGCAGTATTTT
CASSYSGGRATDTQYF
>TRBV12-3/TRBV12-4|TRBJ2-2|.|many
TGTGCCAGCGGGTCCGGGGAGCTGTTTTTT
CASGSGELFF
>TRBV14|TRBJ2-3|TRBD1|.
TGTGCCAGCAGCCAAGTTCGAGGGACAGGGACAGATACGCAGTATTTT
CASSQVRGTGTDTQYF
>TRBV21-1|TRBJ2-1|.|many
TGTGCCAGCAGCAAACCGCCACAGCGGGGGAACAATGAGCAGTTCTTC
CASSKPPQRGNNEQFF
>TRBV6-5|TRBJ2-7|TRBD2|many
TGTGCCAGCAGGGACTCTAGCGGGAGGGCCTCCGAGCAGTACTTC
CASRDSSGRASEQYF
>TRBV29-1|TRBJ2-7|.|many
TGCAGCGCAATCCGGGACGGGTACGAGCAGTACTTC
CSAIRDGYEQYF
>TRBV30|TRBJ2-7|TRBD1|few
TGTGCCTGGAGTGTACAGGGGTCCTCCTACGAGCAGTACTTC
CAWSVQGSSYEQYF
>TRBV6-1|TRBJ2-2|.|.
TGTGCCAGCATTGGACAAACGAACACCGGGGAGCTGTTTTTT
CASIGQTNTGELFF
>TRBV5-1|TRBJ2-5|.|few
TGCGCCAGCAGCTTGGCCGGCAGGGCAGGCAGCGAGACCCAGTACTTC
CASSLAGRAGSETQYF
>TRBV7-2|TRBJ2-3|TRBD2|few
TGTGCCAGCAGCTTAGGGAGACTAGCGGGAGAGCGAGATACGCAGTATTTT
CASSLGRLAGERDTQYF
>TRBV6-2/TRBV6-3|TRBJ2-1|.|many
TGTGCCAGCATTAACCGACCCCGGGGCAGCTCCTACAATGAGCAGTTCTTC
CASINRPRGSSYNEQFF
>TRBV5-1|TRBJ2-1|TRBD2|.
TGCGCCAGCAGCCCCTTCAGCGGGAGTGGATATGAGCAGTTCTTC
CASSPFSGSGYEQFF
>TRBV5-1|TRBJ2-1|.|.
TGCGCCAGCAGCTTGGGGCCCGGCAGGGTCAACGAGCAGTTCTTC
CASSLGPGRVNEQFF
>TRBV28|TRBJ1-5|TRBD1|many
TGTGCCAGCAGTACGGACAGGGGGCGAGATCAGCCCCAGCATTTT
CASSTDRGRDQPQHF
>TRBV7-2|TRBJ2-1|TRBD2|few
TGTGCCAGCGGTACCGGGACTAGCTTCAATGAGCAGTTCTTC
CASGTGTSFNEQFF
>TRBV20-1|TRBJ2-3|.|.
TGCAGTGCCCACAAGGGGGAAAGGGATACGCAGTATTTT
CSAHKGERDTQYF